The 26 T cell receptor beta chains presented below share a single source sample, sequenced in a study of T cells in Graves' hyperthyroidism and ophthalmopathy (dated by TCRdb to about 2019). Library generation was performed with multiplex PCR. TCRdb shows the sequencer as Illumina HiSeq 2000. The TCR beta CDR3 regions were amplified from RNA transcripts. A first-round RT-PCR of the TCR CDR3 used the HTBI primer set with the Qiagen OneStep RT-PCR kit. Clones were called with MiXCR by TCRdb after fastp trimmed the public reads at Q25, and only in-frame beta chains were retained. A single entry per CDR3 protein holds the most common genes and DNA from its merged rows. Present in this sample are some 740,000 distinct CDR3 sequences, around 13% of which were seen just once. The ten largest account for more than 8.5% of the sample. The material sequenced was blood. These receptor sequences come from a woman aged 18-29 years with Graves' hyperthyroidism.

This clonotype was counted at least ten times. This CDR3 reads CASSSRVAPWGFGAETQYF. CDR3 DNA sequence: TGTGCCAGCAGCTCGAGGGTCGCTCCATGGGGATTCGGGGCAGAGACCCAGTACTTC. V is TRBV7-9 and J is TRBJ2-5; D tentatively fits TRBD1 or TRBD2 (5 bases each). CDR1 and CDR2 from the germline V gene are SEHNR and FQNEAQ (reference sequence). The CDR3 runs 19 residues. V gave up 4 bases and J gave up 4 bases, with 28 bases separating them.

The chain uses TRBV20-1 and TRBJ2-1, with 9 bases that match TRBD2. The V segment lost 6 bases and the J segment 0 bases; nucleotides outside the gene matches: 9. The CDR3 has 16 residues. CDR1 and CDR2 from the germline V gene are DFQATT and SNEGSKA (reference sequence). CDR3 nucleotides: TGCAGTGCAACAGCCGGGACTAGCAGCTCCTACAATGAGCAGTTCTTC. Translated: CSATAGTSSSYNEQFF.

About this clonotype itself: A much more abundant neighbour one base away suggests this may be a read error. Given the absence of the conserved phenylalanine or tryptophan at the CDR3 end, a read error is likely. The rearrangement joins TRBV3-1 to TRBJ2-1; maybe TRBD2 (6 bases). Germline lookup yields CDR1 LGHDT and CDR2 YNNKEL (reference sequence). CDR3 length: 18 amino acids. The germline V and J ends were trimmed by 5 bases and 4 bases, with 24 bases remaining between them. The chain's CDR3 is CASSDTTWGESSYNEQFV. The CDR3 DNA follows: TGTGCCAGCAGCGATACGACTTGGGGGGAGTCGAGTTACAATGAGCAGTTCGTC.

This clonotype has at least ten counts. This chain links TRBV28 with TRBJ1-4, with D unresolved. This CDR3 has 12 residues. The germline V gene has CDR1 MDHEN and CDR2 SYDVKM. The CDR3 DNA follows: TGTGGGTCGCGGGGAGGTAATGAAAAACTGTTTTTT. Translated, it gives CGSRGGNEKLFF.

There are many counts of this clonotype. CDR3 in DNA: TGTGCCAGCAGCCGCGGGACCTATACCTACGAGCAGTACTTC. Translated: CASSRGTYTYEQYF. The chain couples TRBV6-1 to TRBJ2-7, with TRBD2 as a possible D gene (6 bases). The CDR3 loop spans 14 amino acids. The germline V gene encodes CDR1 MNHNS and CDR2 SASEGT. V was clipped by 6 bases and J by 2 bases, with 14 bases between them.

This clonotype was found many times. This sequence joins TRBV11-3 and TRBJ1-1; D call uncertain. The CDR3 length is 16 residues. Deletions cut 5 bases from V and 1 base from J, with 17 bases between. CDR1 is SGHNT, CDR2 YENEEA, per germline. The CDR3 sequence is CASSPRYFGANTEAFF. The CDR3 region has the DNA TGTGCCAGCAGCCCTAGATACTTCGGCGCGAACACTGAAGCTTTCTTT.

Note on this clonotype: This could be a read error, since a much larger clone is one nucleotide away. The genes are TRBV7-9 and TRBJ2-1, with 8 positions matching TRBD2. The end of the DNA fits TRBJ2-7 better, so the J call may be wrong. There are 20 residues in the CDR3. Germline values: CDR1 SEHNR, CDR2 FQNEAQ (reference sequence). The CDR3 bases are TGTGCCAGCAGCCTACGCTCTCGGCTAGCGGGCAACTCCTCCTACAATGAGCAGTACTTC. Its translation is CASSLRSRLAGNSSYNEQYF.

This clonotype was counted ten times or more. The chain couples TRBV10-2 to TRBJ1-5, with 7 positions matching TRBD1. CDR3 length equals 22 residues. V shed 5 bases, J shed 0 bases, and the junction held 25 bases outside the gene matches. Per the germline V gene, CDR1 is WSHSY and CDR2 is SAAADI. The CDR3 spells CASSPRTGIRDSGPDSNQPQHF. The CDR3 coding sequence is TGCGCCAGCAGTCCCAGGACCGGGATCCGGGACAGCGGACCAGATAGCAATCAGCCCCAGCATTTT.

The V gene is TRBV12-3 or TRBV12-4, the J gene TRBJ2-1, with 12 nucleotides matching TRBD2. The CDR3 has 17 residues. V was pared by 4 bases and J by 6 bases, with 10 bases of the junction left unmatched. The CDR3 loop is CASSSSSGRDLGNEQFF. The CDR3, as DNA: TGTGCCAGCAGTTCGTCTAGCGGGAGGGACCTCGGCAATGAGCAGTTCTTC.

This clonotype was seen more than once but under ten times. The chain recombines TRBV7-2 with TRBJ2-1; TRBD1 matches at 7 bases. The CDR3 is made up of 17 amino acids. Germline CDR1 and CDR2: SGHTA and FQGNSA. V shed 1 base and J 0 bases; nucleotides not matched to a gene: 6. The CDR3 DNA sequence: TGTGCCAGCAGCTTAGTGCCCGGGACAGTCTCCTACAATGAGCAGTTCTTC. Amino acid sequence: CASSLVPGTVSYNEQFF.

The chain has TRBV7-8 and TRBJ1-4, with D perhaps matching TRBD1 (5 bases). V was pared by 6 bases and J by 4 bases, with 15 bases between. CDR1 SGHVS and CDR2 FQNEAQ come from the germline V gene. The CDR3 covers 15 residues. CDR3 sequence reads: CASRDDETDNEKLFF. In DNA, the CDR3 is TGTGCCAGCAGGGACGACGAGACAGATAATGAAAAACTGTTTTTT.

This clonotype has at least ten counts. This chain joins TRBV18 and TRBJ2-5; D is perhaps TRBD1 (5 bases). Germline CDR1 and CDR2: KGHSH and LQKENI. Trimming pared 3 bases from V and 0 bases from J, leaving 14 bases between. The CDR3 runs 16 residues. CDR3 DNA: TGTGCCAGCTCACCTGACAGATCCTCGTACCAAGAGACCCAGTACTTC. Protein sequence: CASSPDRSSYQETQYF.

The J gene is TRBJ1-1, the V gene TRBV7-9, with 8 bases fitting TRBD1. CDR1 and CDR2 (germline): SEHNR, FQNEAQ (reference sequence). The CDR3 is 14 residues long. The trim removed 6 bases at V and 3 bases at J, leaving 6 bases unmatched. The CDR3 protein is CASRRQGSDTEAFF. CDR3 bases: TGTGCCAGCAGGCGACAGGGGAGCGACACTGAAGCTTTCTTT.

The genes are TRBV12-5 and TRBJ2-1; TRBD1 is a possible D gene (6 bases). CDR3 length equals 13 residues. The V gene lost 6 bases and the J gene lost 5 bases, with 11 bases spanning the gap. CDR1 is LGHNT and CDR2 is FRNRAP in the germline V gene. CDR3 loop: CASGRGHDNEQFF. The CDR3 nucleotides are TGTGCTAGTGGCCGGGGACATGACAATGAGCAGTTCTTC.

This clonotype showed up many times. V is TRBV18 and J is TRBJ2-5; D is possibly TRBD2 (5 bases). The CDR3 has 14 residues. V gave up 2 bases and J gave up 5 bases, with 12 bases separating them. Germline CDR1 reads KGHSH; CDR2 reads LQKENI. CDR3 amino acids: CASSPRSGPETQYF. CDR3 DNA sequence: TGTGCCAGCTCACCAAGAAGCGGACCCGAGACCCAGTACTTC.

The chain joins TRBV7-9 to TRBJ1-1, with D possibly being TRBD1 (5 bases). CDR3 length equals 15 residues. The V gene's germline CDR1 is SEHNR and CDR2 FQNEAQ (reference sequence). With 1 base removed from V and 9 bases from J, the gap between germline ends came to 18 bases. The CDR3 sequence: CASSLETGGVNKAFF. The CDR3 bases are TGTGCCAGCAGCTTAGAAACAGGAGGGGTTAATAAAGCTTTCTTT.

This chain links TRBV7-3 with TRBJ2-3; D may match TRBD1 or TRBD2 (5 bases each). The V end lost 3 bases, the J end lost 9 bases, and 16 bases lay between the germline ends. There are 14 residues in the CDR3. Germline V lookup: CDR1 SGHTA, CDR2 FQGTGA. CDR3 in DNA: TGTGCCAGCAGCTTCGACTGGGGGTGGGCGACGCAGTATTTT. This codes for CASSFDWGWATQYF.

The chain couples TRBV7-9 to TRBJ1-1, with D uncertain. The germline V gene encodes CDR1 SEHNR and CDR2 FQNEAQ (reference sequence). Between the trimmed V and J ends, which lost 5 bases and 9 bases, there was a span of 19 bases. The CDR3 runs to 14 residues. The CDR3 region has the DNA TGTGCCAGCAGCCTTAAGCAGACCCCTTGGCAAGCTTTCTTT. Translation: CASSLKQTPWQAFF.

This clonotype was counted between two and nine times. The chain carries TRBV6-6 and TRBJ1-1, with 8 bases lining up with TRBD1. Germline CDR1 reads MNHNY; CDR2 reads SVGAGI (reference sequence). V shed 2 bases, J shed 0 bases, and the junction held 2 bases outside the gene matches. The length of the CDR3 is 15 residues. The CDR3 nucleotides read TGTGCCAGCAGTTACGGGGGACAGGTGAACACTGAAGCTTTCTTT. It yields the protein CASSYGGQVNTEAFF.

At least ten counts were recorded for this clonotype. A clone one base away is much larger, so this may be a read error. J is TRBJ2-7 and V is TRBV7-8; 11 bases line up with TRBD2. Germline V CDR1 and CDR2: SGHVS, FQNEAQ. The CDR3 is made up of 14 amino acids. J gave up 3 bases and V 6 bases, and 4 bases lay outside the gene matches. CDR3 amino acids: CASRPGTSGYEQYF. CDR3 DNA sequence: TGTGCCAGCAGGCCCGGGACTAGCGGCTACGAGCAGTACTTC. The full variable domain, with the rest looked up from reference TRBV7-8 and TRBJ2-7, is GAGVSQSPRYKVAKRGQDVALRCDPISGHVSLFWYQQALGQGPEFLTYFQNEAQLDKSGLPSDRFFAERPEGSVSTLKIQRTQQEDSAVYLCASRPGTSGYEQYFGPGTRLTVT.

This clonotype came up many times. This chain links TRBV6-2 or TRBV6-3 with TRBJ2-7, with D hard to call. CDR1 and CDR2 (germline): MNHEY, SVGEGT. Trimming left V 0 bases short and J 3 bases short, with 3 bases between. The CDR3 has 12 residues. CDR3 residues: CASSYSLYEQYF. CDR3 nucleotides: TGTGCCAGCAGTTACTCTCTCTACGAGCAGTACTTC.

The V call is TRBV6-2 or TRBV6-3, the J call TRBJ1-6; D gene ambiguous. The CDR3 runs 15 residues. The germline gives CDR1 MNHEY, CDR2 SVGEGT. Trimming took 7 bases from V and 8 from J, leaving 18 bases between them. In DNA form, the CDR3 reads TGTGCCAGCACGACGGCAGCGGCCTCACATTCACCCCTCCACTTT. Translation: CASTTAAASHSPLHF.

J is TRBJ2-5 and V is TRBV5-1; D is ambiguous. The length of the CDR3 is 14 residues. Germline V gene sequence: CDR1 SGHRS, CDR2 YFSETQ. Trimming pared 0 bases from V and 2 bases from J, leaving 8 bases between. The CDR3 reads CASSLEGPQETQYF. CDR3 coding DNA: TGCGCCAGCAGCTTGGAGGGTCCACAAGAGACCCAGTACTTC.

The gene calls are TRBV4-3 and TRBJ2-3; D is ambiguous. This CDR3 is built from 13 residues. V dropped 0 bases and J dropped 4 bases, with 5 bases sitting between them. From germline, CDR1 is LGHNA and CDR2 YSLEER. The chain's CDR3 is CASSQDQPDTQYF. The CDR3, as DNA: TGCGCCAGCAGCCAAGATCAGCCAGATACGCAGTATTTT.

This clonotype was picked up many times. The chain joins TRBV12-3 or TRBV12-4 to TRBJ1-4; 10 bases map to TRBD1. The ends lost 5 bases at V and 0 bases at J; junction bases unmatched: 9. This CDR3 is 18 amino acids long. The DNA of the CDR3 is TGTGCCAGCAGTCCATGGGACAGGGGTCTTGCAACTAATGAAAAACTGTTTTTT. Its translation: CASSPWDRGLATNEKLFF.

The rearrangement uses TRBV12-3 or TRBV12-4 and TRBJ2-1, with D perhaps matching TRBD2 (5 bases). Trimming removed 0 bases at V and 8 bases at J, with 8 bases between. This CDR3 comprises 13 residues. CDR3 in DNA: TGTGCCAGCAGTTTAGCTAGCGTCGATGAGCAGTTCTTC. Encoded protein: CASSLASVDEQFF.